The source of this T cell receptor (beta chain) is a study of response to subunit inactivated influenza vaccine. TCRdb reanalysed the RT-PCR reads using MiXCR and keeps one entry per CDR3 protein. The table lists some 200,000 distinct CDR3 sequences, approximately 12% of them singletons. From germline, CDR1 is MDHEN and CDR2 SYDVKM. V trimming: 5 bases; J trimming: 3 bases; junction bases outside the gene matches: 22. This CDR3 spans 20 amino acids. These sequences were also reported in another study, on T cells expressing NK-cell markers. That work contributes: Template switching by 5'RACE with UMIs generated the TCR beta cDNA. In roughly six donors, dominant CD3+CD56+NKG2C+ clonotypes ranked among the top 10 CD8+ clonotypes. Among four donors, these clonotypes also ranked first in the CD3+CD56-NKG2C+ fraction.

This sample comprised CD8+ T cells sorted from PBMCs, obtained roughly 12 days after vaccination. V and J are TRBV28 and TRBJ2-3, with 8 nucleotides matching TRBD1. The receptor was isolated from a man aged 45-65 years who received an inactivated influenza vaccine. The CDR3 coding sequence is TGTGCCAGCAGTCCAGGATATGGCAGGGGGCTCGCTGCATGGACAGATACGCAGTATTTT. Protein sequence: CASSPGYGRGLAAWTDTQYF.